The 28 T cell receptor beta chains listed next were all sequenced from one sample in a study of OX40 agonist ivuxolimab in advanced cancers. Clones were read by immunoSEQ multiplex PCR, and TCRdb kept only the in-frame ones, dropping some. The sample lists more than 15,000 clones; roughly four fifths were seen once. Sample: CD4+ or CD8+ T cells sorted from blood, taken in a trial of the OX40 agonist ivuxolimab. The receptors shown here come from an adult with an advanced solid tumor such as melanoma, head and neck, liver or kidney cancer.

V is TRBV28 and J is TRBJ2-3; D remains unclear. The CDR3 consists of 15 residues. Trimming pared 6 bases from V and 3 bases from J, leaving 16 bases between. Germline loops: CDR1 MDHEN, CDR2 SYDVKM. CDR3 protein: CASSLTHVTTDTQYF. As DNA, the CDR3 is TGTGCCAGCAGCTTGACTCATGTTACGACAGATACGCAGTATTTT.

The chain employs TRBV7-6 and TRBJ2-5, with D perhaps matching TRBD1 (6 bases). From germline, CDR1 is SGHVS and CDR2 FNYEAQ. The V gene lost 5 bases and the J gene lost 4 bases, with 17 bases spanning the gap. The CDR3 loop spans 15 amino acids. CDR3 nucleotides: TGTGCCAGCAGCCCCCAGGGGCACAAAGGAGAGACCCAGTACTTC. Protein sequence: CASSPQGHKGETQYF.

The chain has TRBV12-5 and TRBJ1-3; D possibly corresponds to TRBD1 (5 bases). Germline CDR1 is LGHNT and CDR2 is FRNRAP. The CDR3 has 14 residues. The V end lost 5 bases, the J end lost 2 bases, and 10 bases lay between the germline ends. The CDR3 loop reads CASGEGATGNTIYF. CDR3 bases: TGTGCTAGTGGTGAAGGGGCTACTGGAAACACCATATATTTT.

The CDR3 sequence is CASSSSPEGETQYF. In DNA form, the CDR3 reads TGTGCCAGCAGTTCCAGCCCGGAGGGAGAGACCCAGTACTTC. The V gene is TRBV6-5, the J gene TRBJ2-5; D perhaps matches TRBD2 (6 bases). V dropped 4 bases and J dropped 4 bases, with 13 bases sitting between them. The length of the CDR3 is 14 residues. Looked up from germline, CDR1 is MNHEY and CDR2 is SVGAGI.

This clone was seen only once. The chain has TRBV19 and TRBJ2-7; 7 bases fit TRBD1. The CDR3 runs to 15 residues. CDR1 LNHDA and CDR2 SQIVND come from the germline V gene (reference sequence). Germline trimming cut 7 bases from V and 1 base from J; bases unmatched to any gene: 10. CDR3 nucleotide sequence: TGTGCCAGTAAGAACCCCGGGACAGCTTCCTACGAGCAGTACTTC. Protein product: CASKNPGTASYEQYF. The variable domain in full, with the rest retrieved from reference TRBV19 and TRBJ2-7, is DGGITQSPKYLFRKEGQNVTLSCEQNLNHDAMYWYRQDPGQGLRLIYYSQIVNDFQKGDIAEGYSVSREKKESFPLTVTSAQKNPTAFYLCASKNPGTASYEQYFGPGTRLTVT.

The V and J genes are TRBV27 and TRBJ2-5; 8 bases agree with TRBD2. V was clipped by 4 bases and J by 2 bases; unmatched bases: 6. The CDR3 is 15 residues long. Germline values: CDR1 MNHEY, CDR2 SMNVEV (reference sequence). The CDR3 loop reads CASSSPGLGQETQYF. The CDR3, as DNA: TGTGCCAGCAGTTCTCCGGGACTAGGGCAAGAGACCCAGTACTTC.

CDR3 DNA sequence: TGTGCCAGCAGTTTACGCCCGGTGTCCTCCTACGAGCAGTACTTC. This codes for CASSLRPVSSYEQYF. This chain uses TRBV28 with TRBJ2-7, with D uncertain. Germline CDR1 and CDR2: MDHEN and SYDVKM. The CDR3 consists of 15 residues. V lost 2 bases to trimming and J lost 0 bases, with 11 bases between them.

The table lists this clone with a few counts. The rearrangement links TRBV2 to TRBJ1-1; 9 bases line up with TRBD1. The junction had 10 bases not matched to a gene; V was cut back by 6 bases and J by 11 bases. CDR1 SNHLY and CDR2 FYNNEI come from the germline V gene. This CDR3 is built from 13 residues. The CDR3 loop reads CASSGDRVVVAFF. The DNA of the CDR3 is TGTGCCAGCAGCGGGGACAGGGTCGTTGTCGCTTTCTTT.

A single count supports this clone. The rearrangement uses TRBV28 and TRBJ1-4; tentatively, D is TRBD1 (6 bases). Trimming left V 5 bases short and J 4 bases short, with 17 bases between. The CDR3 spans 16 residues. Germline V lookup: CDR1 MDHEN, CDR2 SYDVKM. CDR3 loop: CASSGQGGAGNEKLFF. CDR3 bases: TGTGCCAGCAGTGGGCAAGGGGGGGCGGGTAATGAAAAACTGTTTTTT.

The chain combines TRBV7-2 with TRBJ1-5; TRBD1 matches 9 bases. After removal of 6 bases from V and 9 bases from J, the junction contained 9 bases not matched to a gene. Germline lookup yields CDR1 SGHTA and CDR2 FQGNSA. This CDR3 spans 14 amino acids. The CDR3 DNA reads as TGTGCCAGCAGAACCGGGACAGGGAATTCGCCCCAGCATTTT. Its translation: CASRTGTGNSPQHF.

The CDR3 nucleotides are TGTGCCAGTAGACAGAGCCTGGGGACCAACGTCCTGACTTTC. Translating gives CASRQSLGTNVLTF. This chain connects TRBV2 to TRBJ2-6; D is perhaps TRBD1 (5 bases). The length of the CDR3 is 14 residues. Trimming removed 9 bases from V and 8 bases from J, with 17 bases in between. Germline lookup yields CDR1 SNHLY and CDR2 FYNNEI.

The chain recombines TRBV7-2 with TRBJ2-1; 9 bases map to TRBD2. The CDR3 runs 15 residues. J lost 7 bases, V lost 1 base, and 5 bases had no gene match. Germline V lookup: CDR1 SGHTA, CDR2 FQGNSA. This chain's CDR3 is CASSLGLAGRNEQFF. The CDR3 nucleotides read TGTGCCAGCAGCTTAGGGCTAGCGGGGAGGAATGAGCAGTTCTTC. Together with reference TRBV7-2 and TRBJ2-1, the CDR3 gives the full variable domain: GAGVSQSPSNKVTEKGKDVELRCDPISGHTALYWYRQSLGQGLEFLIYFQGNSAPDKSGLPSDRFSAERTGGSVSTLTIQRTQQEDSAVYLCASSLGLAGRNEQFFGPGTRLTVL.

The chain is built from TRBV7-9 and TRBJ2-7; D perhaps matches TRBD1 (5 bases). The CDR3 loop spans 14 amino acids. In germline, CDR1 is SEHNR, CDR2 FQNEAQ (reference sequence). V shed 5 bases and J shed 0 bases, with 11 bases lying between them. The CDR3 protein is CASSRDRNSYEQYF. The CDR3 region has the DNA TGTGCCAGCAGCCGAGACAGAAACTCCTACGAGCAGTACTTC.

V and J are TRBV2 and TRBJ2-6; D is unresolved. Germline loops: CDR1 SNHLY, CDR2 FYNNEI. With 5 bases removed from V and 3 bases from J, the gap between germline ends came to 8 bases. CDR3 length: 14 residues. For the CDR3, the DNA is TGTGCCAGCAGTCCGATGGGTGGGGCCAACGTCCTGACTTTC. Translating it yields CASSPMGGANVLTF.

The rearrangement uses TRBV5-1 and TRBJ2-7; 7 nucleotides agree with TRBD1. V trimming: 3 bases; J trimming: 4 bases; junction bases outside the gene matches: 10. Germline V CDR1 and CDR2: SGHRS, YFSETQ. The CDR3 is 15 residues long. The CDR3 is CASSSTTGVGYEQYF. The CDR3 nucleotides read TGCGCCAGCAGCTCCACCACAGGGGTCGGATACGAGCAGTACTTC. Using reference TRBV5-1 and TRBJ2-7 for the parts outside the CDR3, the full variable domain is KAGVTQTPRYLIKTRGQQVTLSCSPISGHRSVSWYQQTPGQGLQFLFEYFSETQRNKGNFPGRFSGRQFSNSRSEMNVSTLELGDSALYLCASSSTTGVGYEQYFGPGTRLTVT.

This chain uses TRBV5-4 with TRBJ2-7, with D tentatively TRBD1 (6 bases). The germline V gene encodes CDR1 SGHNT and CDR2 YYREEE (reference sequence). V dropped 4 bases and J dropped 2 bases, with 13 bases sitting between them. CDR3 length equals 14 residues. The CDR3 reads CASSPWTAPYEQYF. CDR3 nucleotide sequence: TGTGCCAGCAGCCCCTGGACAGCGCCCTACGAGCAGTACTTC.

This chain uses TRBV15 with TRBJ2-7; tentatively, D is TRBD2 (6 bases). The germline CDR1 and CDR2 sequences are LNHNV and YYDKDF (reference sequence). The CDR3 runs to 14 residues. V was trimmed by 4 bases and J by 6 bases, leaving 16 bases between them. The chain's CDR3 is CATSTGLGGSEQYF. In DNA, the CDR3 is TGTGCCACCAGCACGGGACTCGGAGGGAGCGAGCAGTACTTC.

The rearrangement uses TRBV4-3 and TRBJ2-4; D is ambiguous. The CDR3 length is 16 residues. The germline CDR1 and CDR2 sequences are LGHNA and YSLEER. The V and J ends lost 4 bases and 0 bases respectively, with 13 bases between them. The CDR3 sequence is CASSLTAYVAKNIQYF. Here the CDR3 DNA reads TGCGCCAGCAGCCTCACCGCATACGTAGCCAAAAACATTCAGTACTTC.

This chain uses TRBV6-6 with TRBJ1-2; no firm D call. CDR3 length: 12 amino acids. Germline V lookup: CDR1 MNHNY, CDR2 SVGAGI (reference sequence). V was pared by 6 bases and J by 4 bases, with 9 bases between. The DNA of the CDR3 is TGTGCCAGCAGCGCTGCTATCTATGGCTACACCTTC. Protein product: CASSAAIYGYTF.

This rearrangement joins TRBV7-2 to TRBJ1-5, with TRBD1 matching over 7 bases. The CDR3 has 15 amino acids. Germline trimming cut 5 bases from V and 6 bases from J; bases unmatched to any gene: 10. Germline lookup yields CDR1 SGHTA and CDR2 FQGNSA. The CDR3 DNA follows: TGTGCCAGCAGCGGACAGGTGGGCTGGGGTCAGCCCCAGCATTTT. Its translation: CASSGQVGWGQPQHF. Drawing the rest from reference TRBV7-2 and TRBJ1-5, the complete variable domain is GAGVSQSPSNKVTEKGKDVELRCDPISGHTALYWYRQSLGQGLEFLIYFQGNSAPDKSGLPSDRFSAERTGGSVSTLTIQRTQQEDSAVYLCASSGQVGWGQPQHFGDGTRLSIL.

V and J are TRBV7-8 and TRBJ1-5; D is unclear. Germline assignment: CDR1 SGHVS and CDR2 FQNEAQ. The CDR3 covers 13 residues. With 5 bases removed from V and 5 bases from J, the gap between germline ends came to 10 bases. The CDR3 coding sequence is TGTGCCAGCAGCCTATCGGGGTATCAGCCCCAGCATTTT. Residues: CASSLSGYQPQHF.

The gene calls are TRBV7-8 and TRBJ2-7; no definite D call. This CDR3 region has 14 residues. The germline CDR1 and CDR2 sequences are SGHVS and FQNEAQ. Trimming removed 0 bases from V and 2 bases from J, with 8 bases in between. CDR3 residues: CASSLAQVTYEQYF. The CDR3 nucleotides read TGTGCCAGCAGCTTAGCGCAGGTTACCTACGAGCAGTACTTC.

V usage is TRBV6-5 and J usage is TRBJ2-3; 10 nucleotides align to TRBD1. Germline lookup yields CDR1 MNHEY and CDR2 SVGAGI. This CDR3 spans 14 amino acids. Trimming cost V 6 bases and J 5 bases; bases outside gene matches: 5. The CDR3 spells CASRRDRGKDTQYF. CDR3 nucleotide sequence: TGTGCCAGCAGAAGGGACAGGGGAAAAGATACGCAGTATTTT.

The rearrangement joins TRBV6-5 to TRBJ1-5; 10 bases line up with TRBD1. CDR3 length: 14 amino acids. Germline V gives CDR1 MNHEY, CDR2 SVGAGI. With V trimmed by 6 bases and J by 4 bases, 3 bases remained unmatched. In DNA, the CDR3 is TGTGCCAGCAGACGGGACAGGGGTAATCAGCCCCAGCATTTT. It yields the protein CASRRDRGNQPQHF.

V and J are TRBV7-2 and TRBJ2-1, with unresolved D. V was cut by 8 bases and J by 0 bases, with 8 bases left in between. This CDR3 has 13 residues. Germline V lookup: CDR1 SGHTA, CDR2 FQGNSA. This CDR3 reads CASALDSYNEQFF. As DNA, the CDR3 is TGTGCCAGCGCTCTAGACTCCTACAATGAGCAGTTCTTC. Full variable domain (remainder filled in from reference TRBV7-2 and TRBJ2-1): GAGVSQSPSNKVTEKGKDVELRCDPISGHTALYWYRQSLGQGLEFLIYFQGNSAPDKSGLPSDRFSAERTGGSVSTLTIQRTQQEDSAVYLCASALDSYNEQFFGPGTRLTVL.

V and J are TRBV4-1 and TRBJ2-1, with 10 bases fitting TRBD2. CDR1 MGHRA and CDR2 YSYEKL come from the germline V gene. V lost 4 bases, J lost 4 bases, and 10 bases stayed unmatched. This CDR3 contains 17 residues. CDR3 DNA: TGCGCCAGCAGCCCTGGACTAGCGGTGACCCTTTACAATGAGCAGTTCTTC. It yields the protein CASSPGLAVTLYNEQFF.

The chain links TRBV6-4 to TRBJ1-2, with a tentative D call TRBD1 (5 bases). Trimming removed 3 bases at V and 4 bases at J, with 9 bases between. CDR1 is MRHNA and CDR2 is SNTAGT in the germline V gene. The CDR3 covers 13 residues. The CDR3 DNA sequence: TGTGCCAGCAGTGAAAGGGGCGGCTATGGCTACACCTTC. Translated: CASSERGGYGYTF.

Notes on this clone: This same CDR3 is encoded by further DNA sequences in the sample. Here the CDR3 reads CASSLRETQYF. Written as DNA, the CDR3 is TGTGCCAGCAGCTTACGGGAGACCCAGTACTTC. The chain links TRBV5-6 to TRBJ2-5; unclear D gene. Trimming took off 2 bases at V and 5 bases at J, with 4 bases between the two ends. CDR3 length: 11 residues. Germline CDR1 SGHDT, CDR2 YYEEEE.